These 17 T cell receptor beta chains came from one sample sequenced in a study of blood T cell repertoires in COVID-19. Sequencing was performed with immunoSEQ multiplex PCR; in TCRdb, only in-frame clones are kept and a portion is missing. The sample holds some 380,000 clones, roughly 77% seen once. Sample: peripheral blood. The receptors derive from a human donor with acute or convalescent COVID-19. The donor label of this sample is uncertain.

This clone was seen just once. This chain connects TRBV4-2 to TRBJ1-2; 7 bases are a match to TRBD1. The germline gives CDR1 LGHNA, CDR2 YNFKEQ. The CDR3 is 16 residues long. With 1 base clipped from V and 5 bases from J, the junction kept 10 bases outside the gene matches. CDR3 sequence: CASSQGTGTVNYGYTF. As DNA, the CDR3 is TGTGCCAGCAGCCAAGGAACCGGGACAGTTAATTATGGCTACACCTTC.

This clone was counted a single time. The V gene is TRBV6-6, the J gene TRBJ1-3; 8 nucleotides line up with TRBD1. The CDR3 is made up of 16 amino acids. With 8 bases clipped from V and 3 bases from J, the junction kept 12 bases outside the gene matches. CDR1 and CDR2 (germline): MNHNY, SVGAGI (reference sequence). The DNA for the CDR3 is TGTGCCAGCTCAACTCGGACAGGGTTAGGTGGAAACACCATATATTTT. Translating gives CASSTRTGLGGNTIYF.

In its sample, this clone was seen a few times. The gene calls are TRBV12-3 or TRBV12-4 and TRBJ1-1; maybe TRBD1 (6 bases). The ends were cut back, 3 bases at V and 7 bases at J, with 12 bases in the middle. The CDR3 contains 13 residues. The CDR3 loop is CASSFTQGGEAFF. The DNA of the CDR3 is TGTGCCAGCAGTTTCACACAGGGTGGTGAAGCTTTCTTT.

J is TRBJ2-5 and V is TRBV30; 9 bases fit TRBD2. The CDR3 loop spans 17 amino acids. The V gene's germline CDR1 is GTSNPN and CDR2 SVGIG (reference sequence). V was clipped by 3 bases and J by 14 bases; unmatched bases: 25. The CDR3 reads CAWSRLQIAGAQERGYF. The CDR3 nucleotides are TGTGCCTGGAGCCGTCTGCAGATAGCGGGGGCCCAAGAGAGGGGATACTTC.

The chain carries TRBV5-1 and TRBJ2-7; weak D call: TRBD2 (5 bases). CDR3 length: 13 residues. V was clipped by 2 bases and J by 5 bases, with 11 bases between them. Germline lookup yields CDR1 SGHRS and CDR2 YFSETQ. The CDR3: CASSFRTEDEQYF. The CDR3 nucleotides read TGCGCCAGCAGCTTTAGGACGGAGGACGAGCAGTACTTC.

The V gene is TRBV3-1 (or the pseudogene TRBV3-2), the J gene TRBJ2-7; no clear D. The CDR3 is 14 residues long. V was shortened by 1 base and J by 5 bases, with 12 bases between the two germline ends. The germline gives CDR1 LGHDT, CDR2 YNNKEL (reference sequence). CDR3 bases: TGTGCCAGCAGCCAAGGGCCCAAGCGCGACGAGCAGTACTTC. Its translation: CASSQGPKRDEQYF.

The chain has TRBV6-5 and TRBJ2-5; tentatively, D is TRBD2 (5 bases). The germline CDR1 and CDR2 sequences are MNHEY and SVGAGI. Between the trimmed V and J ends, which lost 0 bases and 4 bases, there was a span of 12 bases. CDR3 length: 15 amino acids. The CDR3 coding sequence is TGTGCCAGCAGTTACTCGAGTACGGGGAGAGAGACCCAGTACTTC. Protein: CASSYSSTGRETQYF.

The rearrangement joins TRBV5-1 to TRBJ1-3, with D tentatively TRBD1 (6 bases). CDR3 length: 15 residues. V lost 4 bases, J lost 6 bases, and 17 bases lay in between. CDR1 and CDR2 from the germline V gene are SGHRS and YFSETQ. The CDR3, as DNA: TGCGCCAGCAGCAGAACGGGAGGGGGTGAAAACACCATATATTTT. Amino acids: CASSRTGGGENTIYF.

V is TRBV29-1 and J is TRBJ1-1; D is undetermined. The CDR3 sequence is 13 residues long. CDR1 and CDR2 from the germline V gene are SQVTM and ANQGSEA. Trimming shortened V by 4 bases and J by 6 bases, and 15 bases separated the two germline ends. The CDR3 DNA sequence: TGCAGCGTTGGGGCCCGGCTAACGCCTGAAGCTTTCTTT. Translated, it gives CSVGARLTPEAFF.

The V and J genes are TRBV30 and TRBJ1-1, with D hard to call. V gave up 1 base and J gave up 5 bases, with 11 bases separating them. Germline CDR1 is GTSNPN and CDR2 is SVGIG (reference sequence). CDR3 length: 13 residues. Written as DNA, the CDR3 is TGTGCCTGGAGTGCCGGGTTGGTGACTGAAGCTTTCTTT. Translation gives CAWSAGLVTEAFF.

V gene TRBV24-1 combines with J gene TRBJ2-5, with D tentatively TRBD2 (6 bases). Trimming left V 3 bases short and J 2 bases short, with 12 bases between. From germline, CDR1 is KGHDR and CDR2 SFDVKD. The CDR3 runs to 15 residues. The CDR3 coding sequence is TGTGCCACCAGTGATCGGGGGAGAGGACAAGAGACCCAGTACTTC. Translated: CATSDRGRGQETQYF.

The chain recombines TRBV28 with TRBJ1-2, with D possibly matching TRBD1 (6 bases). V was trimmed by 6 bases and J by 8 bases, leaving 13 bases between them. The germline V gene encodes CDR1 MDHEN and CDR2 SYDVKM. This CDR3 has 12 residues. The CDR3, as DNA: TGTGCCAGCAGCGAGGCAGGGGACGGCTACACCTTC. Protein product: CASSEAGDGYTF.

This clone was picked up a small number of times. This chain links TRBV6-5 with TRBJ1-6; D is perhaps TRBD1 (5 bases). The CDR3 runs to 14 residues. V was clipped by 2 bases and J by 10 bases, with 12 bases between them. Germline V lookup: CDR1 MNHEY, CDR2 SVGAGI. This chain's CDR3 is CASSYGQGLSPLHF. CDR3 in DNA: TGTGCCAGCAGTTACGGTCAGGGACTGTCACCCCTCCACTTT.

V gene TRBV4-1 combines with J gene TRBJ2-1; TRBD2 matches at 8 bases. The trim removed 0 bases at V and 6 bases at J, leaving 4 bases unmatched. This CDR3 has 15 residues. Germline CDR1 reads MGHRA; CDR2 reads YSYEKL. CDR3 protein: CASSQDTGGGNEQFF. CDR3 nucleotide sequence: TGCGCCAGCAGCCAAGATACCGGGGGGGGCAATGAGCAGTTCTTC.

The chain employs TRBV20-1 and TRBJ2-3, with 12 bases identical to TRBD2. J gave up 11 bases and V 3 bases, and 9 bases lay outside the gene matches. Germline V gene data show CDR1 as DFQATT and CDR2 as SNEGSKA (reference sequence). The CDR3 is 14 amino acids. The CDR3 is CSASMSSGREKQYF. DNA for the CDR3: TGCAGTGCTAGTATGTCTAGCGGGAGGGAGAAGCAGTATTTT.

The V and J genes are TRBV19 and TRBJ1-2; 11 bases are shared with TRBD1. The CDR3 runs to 19 residues. From germline, CDR1 is LNHDA and CDR2 SQIVND (reference sequence). V shed 5 bases and J 4 bases; nucleotides not matched to a gene: 18. This CDR3 is CASSVLRDRGMAGTYGYTF. The CDR3 coding sequence is TGTGCCAGTAGTGTTCTCCGGGACAGGGGGATGGCGGGTACCTATGGCTACACCTTC.

The rearrangement uses TRBV5-5 and TRBJ1-5, with D possibly matching TRBD1 (5 bases). Trimming pared 0 bases from V and 9 bases from J, leaving 7 bases between. Germline CDR1 is SGHKS and CDR2 is YYEKEE (reference sequence). This CDR3 comprises 12 residues. CDR3 protein: CASSLDGGPQHF. The CDR3 DNA sequence: TGTGCCAGCAGCTTGGACGGGGGGCCCCAGCATTTT.